The text below deals with one TCR beta chain. Its antigen is as yet unknown. Each donor who had ophthalmopathy showed moderate-to-severe activity, a CAS of ≥3, a NOSPECS of ≥4, and a duration under 3 months. Other autoimmune diseases, uncontrolled infections, pregnancy or lactation led to the exclusion of patients. Orbital computed tomography, together with clinical symptoms, serum thyroxine, TRAb and thyroid ultrasound, was used for diagnosis. The data stem from a study of Graves' ophthalmopathy and Graves' hyperthyroidism. General study results and limits: Most clonotypes expanded in thyroid above 0.001 frequency were present in blood too.

The CDR3 contains 17 residues. The V gene end was trimmed by 2 bases and the J gene end by 2 bases; junction bases not matched to a gene: 10. The germline V gene encodes CDR1 SEHNR and CDR2 FQNEAQ (reference sequence). Scientists amplified the TCR beta CDR3 regions from RNA transcripts. HTBI primers were employed in first-round RT-PCR, then a second-round multiplex PCR followed. TCRdb reanalysed the multiplex PCR reads using MiXCR and keeps one entry per CDR3 protein. The sample has around 670,000 distinct CDR3 sequences; 35% to 50% are singletons. This TCR was sampled from an adult man with Graves' ophthalmopathy. V usage is TRBV7-9 and J usage is TRBJ2-7; TRBD2 matches 9 bases. Material for sequencing was peripheral blood. CDR3 protein: CASSLLASGVIAYEQYF. The CDR3 nucleotides read TGTGCCAGCAGCTTATTGGCTAGCGGGGTAATAGCCTACGAGCAGTACTTC.